The 13 T cell receptor beta chains reported below all come from one sample, sequenced in a study of T cells after posttransplantation cyclophosphamide. Generated by immunoSEQ multiplex PCR, the TCRdb table keeps only in-frame clones and is missing some. The sample includes about 16,000 clones, around 94% of them seen just once. Cells defined as naive were viable CD3+CD4+ or CD3+CD8+ and CCR7+CD45RA+CD45RO-CD95-CD27+CD28+. The sample consisted of naive CD4+ T cells sorted from blood. The receptor source for this set is a woman in her forties or fifties in good health and a related stem cell transplant donor.

This chain connects TRBV7-3 to TRBJ2-1, with D unresolved. The V gene lost 1 base and the J gene lost 7 bases, with 8 bases spanning the gap. The CDR3 runs 13 residues. Germline V CDR1 and CDR2: SGHTA, FQGTGA. CDR3: CASSLNTENEQFF. As DNA, the CDR3 is TGTGCCAGCAGCTTAAACACGGAGAATGAGCAGTTCTTC.

This chain uses TRBV30 with TRBJ2-6; D ambiguous. The CDR3 runs 13 residues. V shed 4 bases and J shed 5 bases, with 9 bases lying between them. The germline V gene has CDR1 GTSNPN and CDR2 SVGIG (reference sequence). CDR3: CAWTGWRANVLTF. CDR3 DNA sequence: TGTGCCTGGACTGGTTGGCGGGCCAACGTCCTGACTTTC.

The CDR3 DNA is TGTGCCAGCAGCCCTACAGGGTTCTTACAGCCCCAGCATTTT. This translates into CASSPTGFLQPQHF. The V gene is TRBV7-9, the J gene TRBJ1-5; the D gene is possibly TRBD1 (6 bases). The CDR3 has 14 residues. Trimming took off 5 bases at V and 7 bases at J, with 15 bases between the two ends. Germline lookup yields CDR1 SEHNR and CDR2 FQNEAQ (reference sequence).

The CDR3 DNA reads TGTGCCAGCAGCTCGGGACAGACCTACGAGCAGTACTTC. Translating gives CASSSGQTYEQYF. The chain links TRBV7-9 to TRBJ2-7, with TRBD1 identical over 7 bases. V was pared by 4 bases and J by 2 bases, with 2 bases of the junction left unmatched. CDR3 size: 13 residues. Germline V gives CDR1 SEHNR, CDR2 FQNEAQ (reference sequence).

The J gene is TRBJ2-1, the V gene TRBV5-6; tentatively, D is TRBD2 (6 bases). Germline lookup yields CDR1 SGHDT and CDR2 YYEEEE. This CDR3 is built from 18 residues. Trimming stripped 1 base from V and 0 bases from J, with 17 bases between. The CDR3 sequence: CASSLPGDPVSSYNEQFF. The CDR3 region has the DNA TGTGCCAGCAGCTTGCCGGGGGATCCAGTTAGCTCCTACAATGAGCAGTTCTTC.

This clone was seen only once. This chain joins TRBV5-1 and TRBJ1-1, with D unresolved. Trimming stripped 3 bases from V and 6 bases from J, with 18 bases between. CDR3 length equals 15 residues. The V gene's germline CDR1 is SGHRS and CDR2 YFSETQ. CDR3 bases: TGCGCCAGCAGCTCCAACGGGGAGTCGTTCCCTGAAGCTTTCTTT. Translating gives CASSSNGESFPEAFF.

The chain employs TRBV5-1 and TRBJ2-1; D not certain. Germline values: CDR1 SGHRS, CDR2 YFSETQ. Trimming removed 0 bases at V and 7 bases at J, with 8 bases between. This CDR3 has 13 amino acids. CDR3 sequence reads: CASSLGAENEQFF. The CDR3 coding sequence is TGCGCCAGCAGCTTGGGGGCCGAAAATGAGCAGTTCTTC.

The chain has TRBV5-1 and TRBJ2-1; TRBD2 might be the D (6 bases). The CDR3 is 14 amino acids. V shed 3 bases and J shed 6 bases, with 13 bases lying between them. Germline V lookup: CDR1 SGHRS, CDR2 YFSETQ. CDR3 protein: CASSSIGGGNEQFF. The DNA of the CDR3 is TGCGCCAGCAGCTCCATCGGGGGAGGCAATGAGCAGTTCTTC.

The gene calls are TRBV5-5 and TRBJ2-2; D remains unclear. CDR1 is SGHKS, CDR2 YYEKEE, per germline (reference sequence). V was trimmed by 1 base and J by 1 base, leaving 8 bases between them. The CDR3 is 15 residues long. The CDR3 coding sequence is TGTGCCAGCAGCTTGTTGTCAGGGAACACCGGGGAGCTGTTTTTT. It encodes CASSLLSGNTGELFF.

V gene TRBV2 combines with J gene TRBJ1-2; D possibly corresponds to TRBD1 (5 bases). The germline gives CDR1 SNHLY, CDR2 FYNNEI. V gave up 6 bases and J gave up 4 bases, with 9 bases separating them. This CDR3 contains 12 residues. CDR3 loop: CASRADSYGYTF. The CDR3 DNA reads as TGTGCCAGCAGAGCCGACAGCTATGGCTACACCTTC.

The chain carries TRBV28 and TRBJ1-5; 9 bases match TRBD1. The CDR3 is made up of 15 amino acids. Germline-derived CDR1 and CDR2 are MDHEN and SYDVKM. Unmatched junction bases numbered 9, after V lost 6 bases and J lost 6 bases. DNA of the CDR3: TGTGCCAGCAGAGGGGACAGGGTGCTGGGTCAGCCCCAGCATTTT. It translates to CASRGDRVLGQPQHF. The variable domain in full, with the rest retrieved from reference TRBV28 and TRBJ1-5, is DVKVTQSSRYLVKRTGEKVFLECVQDMDHENMFWYRQDPGLGLRLIYFSYDVKMKEKGDIPEGYSVSREKKERFSLILESASTNQTSMYLCASRGDRVLGQPQHFGDGTRLSIL.

The chain carries TRBV5-1 and TRBJ2-6; TRBD1 matches at 7 bases. The CDR3 covers 16 residues. Germline V CDR1 and CDR2: SGHRS, YFSETQ. Trimming at V came to 4 bases and at J to 4 bases, leaving 8 bases not matched to a gene. CDR3 DNA sequence: TGCGCCAGCAGCCGGTCCAGGGGGACAGGGGCCAACGTCCTGACTTTC. This translates into CASSRSRGTGANVLTF.

The J gene is TRBJ2-3, the V gene TRBV5-1; perhaps TRBD2 as D (6 bases). The germline CDR1 and CDR2 sequences are SGHRS and YFSETQ. Trimming cost V 3 bases and J 3 bases, with 14 bases left between them. This CDR3 is built from 15 residues. CDR3 in amino acids: CASSWSTGGTDTQYF. CDR3 DNA sequence: TGCGCCAGCAGCTGGTCCACCGGGGGTACAGATACGCAGTATTTT.